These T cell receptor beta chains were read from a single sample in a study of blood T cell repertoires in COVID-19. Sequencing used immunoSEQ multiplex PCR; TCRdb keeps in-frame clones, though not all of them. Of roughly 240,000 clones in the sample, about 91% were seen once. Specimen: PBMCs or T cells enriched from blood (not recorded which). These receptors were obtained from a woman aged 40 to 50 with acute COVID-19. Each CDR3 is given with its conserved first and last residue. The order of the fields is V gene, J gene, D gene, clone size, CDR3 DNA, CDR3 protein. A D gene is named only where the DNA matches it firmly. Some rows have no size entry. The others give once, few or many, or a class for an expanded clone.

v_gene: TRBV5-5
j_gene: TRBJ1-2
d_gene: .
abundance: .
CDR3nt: TGTGCCAGCAGCCCAAAACCCGAGGGATTTAGCTATGGCTACACCTTC
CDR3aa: CASSPKPEGFSYGYTF

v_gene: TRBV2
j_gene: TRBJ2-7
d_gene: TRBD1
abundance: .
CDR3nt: TGTGCCACCATCCCCTCGGGACAGGGGGCCTACGAGCAGTACTTC
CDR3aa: CATIPSGQGAYEQYF

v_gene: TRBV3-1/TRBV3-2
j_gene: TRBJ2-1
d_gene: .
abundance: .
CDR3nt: TGTGCCAGCAGCCTTCGCACTAACTACAATGAGCAGTTCTTC
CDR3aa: CASSLRTNYNEQFF

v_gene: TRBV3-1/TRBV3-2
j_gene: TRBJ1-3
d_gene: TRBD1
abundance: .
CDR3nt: TGTGCCAGCAGCGGGACAGGGGCTGGAAACACCATATATTTT
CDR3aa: CASSGTGAGNTIYF

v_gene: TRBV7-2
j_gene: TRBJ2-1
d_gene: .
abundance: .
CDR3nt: TGTGCCAGCAGCTCGCGAATAGCCCAAACCTACAATGAGCAGTTCTTC
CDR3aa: CASSSRIAQTYNEQFF

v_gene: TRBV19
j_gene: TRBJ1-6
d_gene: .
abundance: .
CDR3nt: TGTGCCAGTCGAGACACGAATAATTCACCCCTCCACTTT
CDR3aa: CASRDTNNSPLHF

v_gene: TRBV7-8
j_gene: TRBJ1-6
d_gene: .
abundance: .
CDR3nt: TGTGCCAGCAGCTTACACAGGGAAATCGGTTCACCCCTCCACTTT
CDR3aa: CASSLHREIGSPLHF

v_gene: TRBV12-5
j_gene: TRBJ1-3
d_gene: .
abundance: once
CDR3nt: TGTGCTAGTGGTTTGCCCCAAAACACCATATATTTT
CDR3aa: CASGLPQNTIYF

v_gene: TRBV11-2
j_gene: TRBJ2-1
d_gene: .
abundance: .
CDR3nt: TGTGCCAGCAGCTTGTCGTTCTACAATGAGCAGTTCTTC
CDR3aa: CASSLSFYNEQFF

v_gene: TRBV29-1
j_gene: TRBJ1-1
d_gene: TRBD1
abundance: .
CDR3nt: TGCAGCGTGACCTACAGGGGACTGAACACTGAAGCTTTCTTT
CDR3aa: CSVTYRGLNTEAFF

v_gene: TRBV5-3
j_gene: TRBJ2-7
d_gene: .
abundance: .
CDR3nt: TGTGCCAGAAGCCCTTGGCTCACAGGCACAGAGTCCTACGAGCAGTACTTC
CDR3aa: CARSPWLTGTESYEQYF

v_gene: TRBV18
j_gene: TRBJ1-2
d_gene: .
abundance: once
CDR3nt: TGTGCCAGCTCTCCACCGCGGGGGATCAACTATGGCTACACCTTC
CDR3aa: CASSPPRGINYGYTF

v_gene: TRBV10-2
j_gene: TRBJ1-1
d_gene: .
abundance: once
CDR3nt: TGCGCCAGCAGTGTCGAGCGGACTGAAGCTTTCTTT
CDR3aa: CASSVERTEAFF

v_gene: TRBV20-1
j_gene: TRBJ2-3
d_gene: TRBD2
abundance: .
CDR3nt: TGCAGTGCTAGTCGGCTAGCGGGAGGGGGGGGCACAGATACGCAGTATTTT
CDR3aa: CSASRLAGGGGTDTQYF

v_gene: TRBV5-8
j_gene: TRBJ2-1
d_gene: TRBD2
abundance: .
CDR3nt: TGTGCCAGCAGGAAGAGGGGACTAGCGGGAATCGATGAGCAGTTCTTC
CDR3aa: CASRKRGLAGIDEQFF

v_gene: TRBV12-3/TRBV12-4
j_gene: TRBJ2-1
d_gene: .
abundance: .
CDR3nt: TGTGCCAGCCGGGACACCTACAATGAGCAGTTCTTC
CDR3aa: CASRDTYNEQFF

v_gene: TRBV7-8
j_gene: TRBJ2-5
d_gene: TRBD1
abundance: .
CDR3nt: TGTGCCAGCAGCACTAAGACAGGGATAGAGACCCAGTACTTC
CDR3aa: CASSTKTGIETQYF

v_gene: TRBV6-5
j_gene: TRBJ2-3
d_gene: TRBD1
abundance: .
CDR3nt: TGTGCCAGCAGTTATGGGACAGGTATATCAGATACGCAGTATTTT
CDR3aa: CASSYGTGISDTQYF

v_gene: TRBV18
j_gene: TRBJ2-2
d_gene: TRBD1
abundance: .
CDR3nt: TGTGCCAGCTCAGGGCGACAGGGTGGCACCGGGGAGCTGTTTTTT
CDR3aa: CASSGRQGGTGELFF

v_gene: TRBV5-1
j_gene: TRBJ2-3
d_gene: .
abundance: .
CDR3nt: TGCGCCAGCAGCTCATACACTAACGCGAATACGCAGTATTTT
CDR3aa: CASSSYTNANTQYF

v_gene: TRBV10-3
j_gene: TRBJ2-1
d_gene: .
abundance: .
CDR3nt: TGTGCCACTTCACCGGAGCCGGGAAGAGGGGAGCAGTTCTTC
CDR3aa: CATSPEPGRGEQFF

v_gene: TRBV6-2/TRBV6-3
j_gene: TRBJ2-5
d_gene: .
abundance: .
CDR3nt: TGTGCCAGCAGTTACTCGGGGCCTGGTGGAGAGACCCAGTACTTC
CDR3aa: CASSYSGPGGETQYF

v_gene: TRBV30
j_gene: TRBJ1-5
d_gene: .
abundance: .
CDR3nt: TGTGCCTGGGGAACTCAGGGGATCGGCAATCAGCCCCAGCATTTT
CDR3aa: CAWGTQGIGNQPQHF

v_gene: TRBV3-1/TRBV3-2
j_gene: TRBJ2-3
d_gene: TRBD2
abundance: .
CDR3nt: TGTGCCAGCAGCCCTCAGGGACTAGCGGTCACAGATACGCAGTATTTT
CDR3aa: CASSPQGLAVTDTQYF

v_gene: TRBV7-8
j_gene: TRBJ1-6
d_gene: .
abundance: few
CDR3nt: TGTGCCAGCAGCACGAACAGGAATAATTCACCCCTCCACTTT
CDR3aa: CASSTNRNNSPLHF

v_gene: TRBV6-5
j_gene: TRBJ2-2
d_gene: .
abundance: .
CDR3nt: TGTGCCAGCAGTTCCCCTCGGGGGAGGTCCACCGGGGAGCTGTTTTTT
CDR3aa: CASSSPRGRSTGELFF

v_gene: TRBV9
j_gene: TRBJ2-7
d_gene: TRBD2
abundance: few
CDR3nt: TGTGCCAGCAGCGTAGCATCTAGCGGCTACGAGCAGTACTTC
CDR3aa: CASSVASSGYEQYF

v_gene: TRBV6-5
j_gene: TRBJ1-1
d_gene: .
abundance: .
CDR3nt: TGTGCCAGCAGCAGACAGACTCCGGGCACTGAAGCTTTCTTT
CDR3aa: CASSRQTPGTEAFF

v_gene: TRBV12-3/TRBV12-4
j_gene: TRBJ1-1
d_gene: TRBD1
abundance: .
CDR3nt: TGTGCCAGCAGGCGGACAGGGGACACTGAAGCTTTCTTT
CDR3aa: CASRRTGDTEAFF

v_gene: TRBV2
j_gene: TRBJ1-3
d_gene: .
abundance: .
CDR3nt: TGTGCCAGCACCTTAGAGCTAAGCTCTGGAAACACCATATATTTT
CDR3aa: CASTLELSSGNTIYF

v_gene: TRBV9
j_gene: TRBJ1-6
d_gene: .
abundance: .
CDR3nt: TGTGCCAGCAGCGTAGGGTGGAGGGGCAATTCACCCCTCCACTTT
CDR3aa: CASSVGWRGNSPLHF

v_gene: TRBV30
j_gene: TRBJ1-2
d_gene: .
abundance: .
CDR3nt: TGTGCCTGGAGCAGCGGGGTATTCTATGGCTACACCTTC
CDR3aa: CAWSSGVFYGYTF

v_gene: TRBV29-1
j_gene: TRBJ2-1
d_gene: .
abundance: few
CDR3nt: TGCAGCGTTGAAGCACACTACAATGAGCAGTTCTTC
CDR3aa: CSVEAHYNEQFF

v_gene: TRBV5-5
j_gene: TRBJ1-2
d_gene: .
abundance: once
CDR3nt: TGTGCCAGCAGCTCCCTACCTGGACAGTATATTTATGGCTACACCTTC
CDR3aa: CASSSLPGQYIYGYTF

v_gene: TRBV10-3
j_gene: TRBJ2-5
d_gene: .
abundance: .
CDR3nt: TGTGCCACCCGGACAGAGAATAAAGAGACCCAGTACTTC
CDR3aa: CATRTENKETQYF

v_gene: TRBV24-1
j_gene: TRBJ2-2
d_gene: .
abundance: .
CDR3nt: TGTGCCACCAGTGAGGGGTCCGGGACTTATAACACCGGGGAGCTGTTTTTT
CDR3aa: CATSEGSGTYNTGELFF

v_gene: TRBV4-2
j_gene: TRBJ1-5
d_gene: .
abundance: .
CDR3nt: TGTGCCAGCAGCCGTCAAGACAAGGACAATCAGCCCCAGCATTTT
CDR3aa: CASSRQDKDNQPQHF

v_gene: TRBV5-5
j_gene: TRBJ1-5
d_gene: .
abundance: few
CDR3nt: TGTGCCAGCAGCCCGCGGGAGAGCCATAGCAATCAGCCCCAGCATTTT
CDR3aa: CASSPRESHSNQPQHF

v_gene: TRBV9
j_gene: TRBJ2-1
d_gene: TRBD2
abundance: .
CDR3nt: TGTGCCAGCAGCGTAGATGGCGGGAGGAAACTCAAGAATGAGCAGTTCTTC
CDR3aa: CASSVDGGRKLKNEQFF

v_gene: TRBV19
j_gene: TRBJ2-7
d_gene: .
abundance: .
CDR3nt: TGTGCCAGTAGTATAGGGGGCCCCCCCAACGAGCAGTACTTC
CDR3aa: CASSIGGPPNEQYF

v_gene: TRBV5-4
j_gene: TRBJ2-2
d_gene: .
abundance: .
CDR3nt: TGTGCCAGCAGCTCGTGGCGGGCGGGGACGAACACCGGGGAGCTGTTTTTT
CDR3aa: CASSSWRAGTNTGELFF

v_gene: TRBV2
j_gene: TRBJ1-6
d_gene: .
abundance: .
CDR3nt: TGTGCCAGCAGTGATCAGGGCCTCTATAATTCACCCCTCCACTTT
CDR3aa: CASSDQGLYNSPLHF

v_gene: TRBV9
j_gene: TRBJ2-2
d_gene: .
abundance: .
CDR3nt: TGTGCCAGCAGCGTAACGGTCTCCGGCGGGAACACCGGGGAGCTGTTTTTT
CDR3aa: CASSVTVSGGNTGELFF

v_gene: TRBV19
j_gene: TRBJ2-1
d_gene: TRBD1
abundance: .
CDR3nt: TGTGCCAGTAGTATTCCGGGACAGGGGGGCAATGAGCAGTTCTTC
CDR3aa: CASSIPGQGGNEQFF

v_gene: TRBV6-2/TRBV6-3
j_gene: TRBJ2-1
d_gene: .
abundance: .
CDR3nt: TGTGCCAGCAGTTTAACTAGCCTTTCCTACAATGAGCAGTTCTTC
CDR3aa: CASSLTSLSYNEQFF

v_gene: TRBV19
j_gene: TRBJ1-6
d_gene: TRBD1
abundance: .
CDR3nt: TGTGCCAGTAGTATAGGGTGGCAGGGGGCAAATTCACCCCTCCACTTT
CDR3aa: CASSIGWQGANSPLHF

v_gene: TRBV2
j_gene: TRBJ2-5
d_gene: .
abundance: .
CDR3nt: TGTGCCAGCAGACAGGTGCAAGGGACCCAGTACTTC
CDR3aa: CASRQVQGTQYF